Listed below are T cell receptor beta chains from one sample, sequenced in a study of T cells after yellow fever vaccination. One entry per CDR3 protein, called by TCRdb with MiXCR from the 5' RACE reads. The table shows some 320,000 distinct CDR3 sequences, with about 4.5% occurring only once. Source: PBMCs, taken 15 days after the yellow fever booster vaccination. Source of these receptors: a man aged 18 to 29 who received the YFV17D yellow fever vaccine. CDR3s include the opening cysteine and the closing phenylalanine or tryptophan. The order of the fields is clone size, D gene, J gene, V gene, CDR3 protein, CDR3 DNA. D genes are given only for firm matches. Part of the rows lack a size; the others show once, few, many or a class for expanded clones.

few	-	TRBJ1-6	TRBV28	CASTVGRNNSPLHF	TGTGCCAGCACCGTCGGACGTAATAATTCACCCCTCCACTTT
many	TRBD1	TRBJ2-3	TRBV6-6	CASRTGTVSTDTQYF	TGTGCCAGCAGGACCGGGACAGTCAGTACAGATACGCAGTATTTT
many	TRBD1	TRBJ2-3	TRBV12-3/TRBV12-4	CASSLRRDRANTQYF	TGTGCCAGCAGTTTACGTCGGGACAGGGCGAATACGCAGTATTTT
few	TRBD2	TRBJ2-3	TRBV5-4	CASNRDGRQDTQYF	TGTGCCAGCAACCGAGACGGGAGGCAAGATACGCAGTATTTT
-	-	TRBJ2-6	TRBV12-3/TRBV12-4	CASSPGRNSGANVLTF	TGTGCCAGCAGTCCGGGACGCAACTCTGGGGCCAACGTCCTGACTTTC
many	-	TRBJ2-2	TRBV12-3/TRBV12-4	CASIASGGIDSGELFF	TGTGCCAGCATAGCCTCCGGGGGCATTGATTCCGGGGAGCTGTTTTTT
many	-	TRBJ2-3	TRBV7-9	CASSRDRRKMITQYF	TGTGCCAGCAGCCGCGACAGGAGGAAGATGATTACGCAGTATTTT
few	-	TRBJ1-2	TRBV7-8	CASSSEGAGYSLGGYTF	TGTGCCAGCAGCTCTGAGGGCGCAGGATATTCGCTGGGTGGCTACACCTTC
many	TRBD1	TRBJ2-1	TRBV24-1	CATSGPTGLGNEQFF	TGTGCCACCAGTGGTCCGACAGGGTTGGGGAATGAGCAGTTCTTC
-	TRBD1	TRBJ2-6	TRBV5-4	CASSPGQASGANVLTF	TGTGCCAGCAGCCCCGGACAGGCCTCTGGGGCCAACGTCCTGACTTTC
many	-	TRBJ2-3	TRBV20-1	CSANTGLWADTQYF	TGCAGTGCGAACACAGGGTTGTGGGCAGATACGCAGTATTTT
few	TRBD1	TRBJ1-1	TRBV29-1	CSPDRGTEAFF	TGCAGCCCGGACAGGGGCACTGAAGCTTTCTTT
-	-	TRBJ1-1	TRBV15	CATSREGNTEAFF	TGTGCCACCAGCAGAGAAGGGAACACTGAAGCTTTCTTT